This T cell receptor beta chain comes out of a study of neoadjuvant nivolumab and ipilimumab in lung cancer. This clone was seen once. Its antigen is currently unknown. CDR1 is MGHRA and CDR2 is YSYEKL in the germline V gene. The ends lost 2 bases at V and 2 bases at J; junction bases unmatched: 5. This CDR3 has 15 residues. Study-level points and caveats: Compared with tumor-adjacent uninvolved lung, resected tumors showed greater richness and clonality. From pretherapy to surgery, tumor richness and clonality rose with dual therapy.

The method was immunoSEQ multiplex PCR; TCRdb's version includes in-frame clones alone and lacks a portion of them. The sample comprises about 4,000 clones, approximately 75% of which are singletons, and around 1.5% rests with the top ten. The V gene is TRBV4-1, the J gene TRBJ2-7; 8 nucleotides match TRBD2. This clonotype originated in an adult with non-small cell lung cancer. Sequenced material: peripheral blood, taken after neoadjuvant nivolumab, alone or with ipilimumab, at or shortly before surgery. CDR3: CASSQRVGLAYEQYF. CDR3 nucleotide sequence: TGCGCCAGCAGCCAAAGGGTGGGACTAGCCTACGAGCAGTACTTC.